A single sample is the source of the 23 T cell receptor beta chains below, sequenced in a study of T-cell memory formation after mild COVID-19. TCRdb redid the calling of the 5' RACE reads with MiXCR, one entry per CDR3 protein. This table holds roughly 550,000 distinct CDR3 sequences, roughly 22% found once. Input material: PBMCs or a T cell subset sorted from them (not recorded which). All receptors derive from an adult woman who had mild COVID-19 (a few samples of this study predate the infection). Cell type and time point are not known.

This clonotype was seen a handful of times. The chain is built from TRBV6-2 or TRBV6-3 and TRBJ2-2; TRBD2 matches 8 bases. The V gene's germline CDR1 is MNHEY and CDR2 SVGEGT. V lost 5 bases and J lost 7; bases outside the gene matches: 15. This CDR3 is 17 amino acids long. CDR3 sequence reads: CASSPRVAGPRGGELFF. CDR3 DNA sequence: TGTGCCAGCAGTCCGCGAGTAGCGGGACCTAGGGGCGGGGAGCTGTTTTTT.

This clonotype was recorded a few times. The V call is TRBV19, the J call TRBJ2-7; tentative D call: TRBD1 (6 bases). The length of the CDR3 is 12 residues. Germline V CDR1 and CDR2: LNHDA, SQIVND (reference sequence). The CDR3 region has the DNA TGTGTCAGGGGCGGACCCGCTGGCGAGCAGTACTTC. Amino acids: CVRGGPAGEQYF.

This clonotype came up many times. The chain links TRBV2 to TRBJ2-2; D assignment may be TRBD1 or TRBD2 (5 bases each). The CDR3 is 14 residues long. V was clipped by 6 bases and J by 0 bases, with 8 bases between them. CDR1 is SNHLY and CDR2 is FYNNEI in the germline V gene. Here the CDR3 DNA reads TGTGCCAGCAGCCGGGACCCGAACACCGGGGAGCTGTTTTTT. Translation gives CASSRDPNTGELFF.

This clonotype was picked up many times. The rearrangement links TRBV12-3 or TRBV12-4 to TRBJ2-2; a weak D match, TRBD1 (6 bases). Trimming shortened V by 0 bases and J by 4 bases, and 15 bases separated the two germline ends. The CDR3 has 17 residues. CDR3 nucleotide sequence: TGTGCCAGCAGTTTAGCGGGACACAAGATGACCACCGGGGAGCTGTTTTTT. Translated: CASSLAGHKMTTGELFF.

V gene TRBV7-2 combines with J gene TRBJ2-7; TRBD1 matches 7 bases. From germline, CDR1 is SGHTA and CDR2 FQGNSA. V trimming: 6 bases; J trimming: 3 bases; junction bases outside the gene matches: 8. CDR3 length: 14 amino acids. The CDR3 DNA is TGTGCCAGCAGAGAAGGGACAGTCGGCTACGAGCAGTACTTC. This gives the protein CASREGTVGYEQYF.

This clonotype was detected only a few times. The chain couples TRBV29-1 to TRBJ2-7; perhaps TRBD2 as D (5 bases). Per the germline V gene, CDR1 is SQVTM and CDR2 is ANQGSEA. V was pared by 1 base and J by 0 bases, with 16 bases between. The CDR3 loop spans 16 amino acids. CDR3 loop: CSVEGNSNGGSYEQYF. CDR3 nucleotide sequence: TGCAGCGTTGAAGGGAACTCTAATGGAGGCTCCTACGAGCAGTACTTC.

The chain links TRBV7-9 to TRBJ2-5, with a weak D call TRBD1 (6 bases). The length of the CDR3 is 15 residues. The germline V gene encodes CDR1 SEHNR and CDR2 FQNEAQ (reference sequence). Trimming pared 2 bases from V and 4 bases from J, leaving 14 bases between. CDR3 coding DNA: TGTGCCAGCAGCTTAAGCCCGGACAGAGGAGAGACCCAGTACTTC. Translated, it gives CASSLSPDRGETQYF.

This clonotype was seen at least ten times. This chain connects TRBV2 to TRBJ2-2; unclear D gene. Germline V lookup: CDR1 SNHLY, CDR2 FYNNEI. The CDR3 runs 13 residues. V was pared by 4 bases and J by 1 base, with 4 bases between. CDR3 coding DNA: TGTGCCAGCAGTGGACAGAACACCGGGGAGCTGTTTTTT. Its protein product is CASSGQNTGELFF.

This clonotype was observed a handful of times. CDR3 loop: CASSSSGTSGSHEQYF. The CDR3 DNA sequence: TGCGCCAGCAGCTCCTCCGGGACTAGCGGGAGCCACGAGCAGTACTTC. This chain links TRBV5-1 with TRBJ2-7, with 14 bases fitting TRBD2. The CDR3 sequence is 16 residues long. Looked up from germline, CDR1 is SGHRS and CDR2 is YFSETQ. V shed 3 bases, J shed 5 bases, and the junction held 7 bases outside the gene matches.

This chain joins TRBV14 and TRBJ2-1; D may be TRBD2 (6 bases). The germline V gene has CDR1 SGHDN and CDR2 FVKESK. This CDR3 spans 13 amino acids. V was clipped by 1 base and J by 9 bases, with 10 bases between them. The chain's CDR3 is CASSQVGGSEQFF. The CDR3 DNA reads TGTGCCAGCAGCCAAGTCGGGGGTTCTGAGCAGTTCTTC.

The chain couples TRBV18 to TRBJ1-1; 10 bases match TRBD1. The CDR3 spans 16 residues. Germline CDR1 reads KGHSH; CDR2 reads LQKENI. V dropped 0 bases and J dropped 5; count of bases not matched to a gene: 6. CDR3 protein: CASSPPMGQGTTEAFF. In DNA, the CDR3 is TGTGCCAGCTCACCACCAATGGGACAGGGGACTACTGAAGCTTTCTTT.

The rearrangement uses TRBV5-1 and TRBJ2-5; TRBD1 is a possible D gene (6 bases). CDR3 length equals 19 residues. Between the trimmed V and J ends, which lost 4 bases and 1 base, there was a span of 26 bases. Germline V gene lookup returns CDR1 SGHRS and CDR2 YFSETQ. The CDR3 DNA sequence: TGCGCCAGCAGCGGATCGGCGGGCCGGTCAGGGGAGTCCCAAGAGACCCAGTACTTC. This codes for CASSGSAGRSGESQETQYF.

This clonotype was counted only a few times. The V call is TRBV12-3 or TRBV12-4, the J call TRBJ2-1; D perhaps matches TRBD1 (7 bases). V dropped 7 bases and J dropped 13 bases, with 17 bases sitting between them. The CDR3 runs 12 residues. This CDR3 reads CASTPGGQKQFF. The CDR3 DNA sequence: TGTGCCAGCACTCCCGGGGGACAGAAACAGTTCTTC.

The rearrangement links TRBV12-3 or TRBV12-4 to TRBJ1-4; tentative D call: TRBD1 (6 bases). The CDR3 has 16 residues. Trimming left V 6 bases short and J 5 bases short, with 19 bases between. The CDR3 DNA reads as TGTGCCAGCAGCGAGGGGGTACTTCCATCAAATGAAAAACTGTTTTTT. Translation gives CASSEGVLPSNEKLFF.

The chain links TRBV5-1 to TRBJ2-1; D is unresolved. The CDR3 length is 13 residues. CDR1 is SGHRS and CDR2 is YFSETQ in the germline V gene. V lost 1 base and J lost 10, with 12 bases in between. The CDR3 here is CASSLSPGQEQFF. In DNA form, the CDR3 reads TGCGCCAGCAGCTTGTCACCTGGCCAAGAGCAGTTCTTC.

This clonotype was observed a few times. V is TRBV5-1 and J is TRBJ2-3; D perhaps matches TRBD2 (6 bases). The germline V and J ends were trimmed by 4 bases and 6 bases, with 21 bases remaining between them. Germline V CDR1 and CDR2: SGHRS, YFSETQ. The CDR3 is made up of 16 amino acids. For the CDR3, the DNA is TGCGCCAGCAGCCAGGCGGGTCTAGCGCTCCCGGATACGCAGTATTTT. Amino acid sequence: CASSQAGLALPDTQYF.

This clonotype was seen only a few times. The CDR3 region is CASSAGTGRAEQFF. The CDR3 coding sequence is TGTGCCAGCAGCGCCGGGACAGGTCGTGCGGAGCAGTTCTTC. The genes are TRBV7-6 and TRBJ2-1; 8 nucleotides agree with TRBD1. The CDR3 sequence is 14 residues long. Germline CDR1 SGHVS, CDR2 FNYEAQ. Unmatched junction bases numbered 10, after V lost 5 bases and J lost 10 bases. The full variable domain, completed using reference TRBV7-6 and TRBJ2-1, is GAGVSQSPRYKVTKRGQDVALRCDPISGHVSLYWYRQALGQGPEFLTYFNYEAQQDKSGLPNDRFSAERPEGSISTLTIQRTEQRDSAMYRCASSAGTGRAEQFFGPGTRLTVL.

This clonotype was seen only a few times. The gene calls are TRBV3-1 and TRBJ1-1; D perhaps matches TRBD1 (5 bases). The ends were cut back, 0 bases at V and 4 bases at J, with 15 bases in the middle. The CDR3 extends over 16 amino acids. Germline loops: CDR1 LGHDT, CDR2 YNNKEL (reference sequence). The CDR3 reads CASSQDARSGGTEAFF. The CDR3 nucleotides are TGTGCCAGCAGCCAAGATGCCCGATCCGGGGGCACTGAAGCTTTCTTT. Full variable domain (outside the CDR3, taken from reference TRBV3-1 and TRBJ1-1): DTAVSQTPKYLVTQMGNDKSIKCEQNLGHDTMYWYKQDSKKFLKIMFSYNNKELIINETVPNRFSPKSPDKAHLNLHINSLELGDSAVYFCASSQDARSGGTEAFFGQGTRLTVV.

The rearrangement links TRBV3-1 to TRBJ1-2, with D unclear. The CDR3 loop spans 13 amino acids. The germline gives CDR1 LGHDT, CDR2 YNNKEL (reference sequence). V shed 0 bases and J shed 5 bases, with 7 bases lying between them. The chain's CDR3 is CASSQDLGYGYTF. CDR3 bases: TGTGCCAGCAGCCAAGACCTTGGATATGGCTACACCTTC.

This clonotype was picked up a small number of times. This sequence joins TRBV5-1 and TRBJ2-3; maybe TRBD2 (6 bases). The germline CDR1 and CDR2 sequences are SGHRS and YFSETQ. The CDR3 sequence is 16 residues long. Trimming shortened V by 3 bases and J by 2 bases, and 16 bases separated the two germline ends. CDR3 amino acids: CASSSEEGPVTDTQYF. As DNA, the CDR3 is TGCGCCAGCAGCTCCGAGGAGGGGCCCGTCACAGATACGCAGTATTTT.

This clonotype was seen a handful of times. The chain joins TRBV20-1 to TRBJ2-7, with 8 bases aligning to TRBD2. This CDR3 is built from 13 residues. V lost 5 bases to trimming and J lost 2 bases; unmatched junction nucleotides: 5. Looked up from germline, CDR1 is DFQATT and CDR2 is SNEGSKA (reference sequence). CDR3 in DNA: TGCAGTGCTTCCAGCGGGGGAGCCTACGAGCAGTACTTC. This sequence encodes CSASSGGAYEQYF.

This clonotype showed up just a few times. The chain recombines TRBV7-9 with TRBJ2-5, with 11 bases fitting TRBD1. The CDR3 is made up of 18 amino acids. CDR1 SEHNR and CDR2 FQNEAQ come from the germline V gene (reference sequence). V was clipped by 4 bases and J by 5 bases; unmatched bases: 15. Here the CDR3 reads CASSSSSEQDRGLETQYF. The CDR3 DNA sequence: TGTGCCAGCAGCTCCTCATCTGAACAGGACAGGGGGCTGGAGACCCAGTACTTC. Drawing the rest from reference TRBV7-9 and TRBJ2-5, the complete variable domain is DTGVSQNPRHKITKRGQNVTFRCDPISEHNRLYWYRQTLGQGPEFLTYFQNEAQLEKSRLLSDRFSAERPKGSFSTLEIQRTEQGDSAMYLCASSSSSEQDRGLETQYFGPGTRLLVL.

The chain has TRBV6-5 and TRBJ2-7; D remains unclear. V gave up 2 bases and J gave up 4 bases, with 12 bases separating them. This CDR3 region has 14 residues. Germline CDR1 MNHEY, CDR2 SVGAGI. CDR3 protein: CASSYGGTVYEQYF. The CDR3 DNA reads as TGTGCCAGCAGTTACGGCGGAACAGTATACGAGCAGTACTTC.